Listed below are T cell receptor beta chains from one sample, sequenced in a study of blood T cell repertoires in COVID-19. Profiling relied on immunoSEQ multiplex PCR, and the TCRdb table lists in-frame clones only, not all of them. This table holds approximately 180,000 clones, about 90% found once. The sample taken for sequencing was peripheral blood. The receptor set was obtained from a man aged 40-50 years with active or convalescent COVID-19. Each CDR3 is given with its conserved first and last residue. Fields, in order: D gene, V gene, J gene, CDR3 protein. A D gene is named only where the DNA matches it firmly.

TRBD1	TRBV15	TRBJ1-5	CATRSTGGVSNQPQHF
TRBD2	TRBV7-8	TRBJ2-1	CASSLRTSGNNEQFF
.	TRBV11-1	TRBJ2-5	CASSYRSGHDQETQYF
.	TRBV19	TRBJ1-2	CASSIRDYGYTF
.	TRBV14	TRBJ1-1	CASSQGGRENRHTEAFF
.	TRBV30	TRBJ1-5	CAWSVQYGQPQHF
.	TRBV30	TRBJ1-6	CAWSYSSYNSPLHF
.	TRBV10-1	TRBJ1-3	CASSRIVFWAGTGNTIYF
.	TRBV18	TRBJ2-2	CASSPMVDTGELFF
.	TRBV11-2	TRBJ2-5	CASSLSDGGWETQYF
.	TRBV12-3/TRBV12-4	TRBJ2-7	CASSLGGGNEQYF
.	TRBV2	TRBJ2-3	CASSERGTGTDTQYF
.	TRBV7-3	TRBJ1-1	CASSPQGSNTEAFF
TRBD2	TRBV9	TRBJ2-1	CASSVSGDVNEQFF
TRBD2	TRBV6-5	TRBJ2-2	CASSPAGGATGELFF
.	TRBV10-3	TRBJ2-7	CAITSGLIENYEQYF
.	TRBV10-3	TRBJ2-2	CAISDRRGELFF
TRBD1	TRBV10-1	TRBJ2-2	CASSITGGLNTGELFF
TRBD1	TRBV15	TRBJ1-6	CATSASGTGRNSPLHF
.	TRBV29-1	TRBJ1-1	CSVETDGLNTEAFF
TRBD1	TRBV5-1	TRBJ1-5	CASSLTGTGDQPQHF
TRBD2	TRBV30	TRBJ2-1	CAWSVTIMGLAGGSYNEQFF
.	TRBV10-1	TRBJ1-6	CASSPNRDSPLHF
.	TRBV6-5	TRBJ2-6	CASSYSSGAGANVLTF
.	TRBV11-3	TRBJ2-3	CASSSTNTDTQYF
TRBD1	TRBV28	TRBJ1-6	CASSLSDRGWRSPLHF
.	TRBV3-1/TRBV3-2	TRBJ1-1	CASSSTESTEAFF
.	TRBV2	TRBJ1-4	CASSVQLGEKLFF
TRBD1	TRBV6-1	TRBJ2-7	CASSEARGPSYEQYF
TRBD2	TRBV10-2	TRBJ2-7	CASSSSVAGSYEQYF
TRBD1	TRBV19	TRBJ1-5	CASSTGGQPQHF
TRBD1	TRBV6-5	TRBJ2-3	CASSSPGTGGRDTQYF
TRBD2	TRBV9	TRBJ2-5	CASSVGTSGGETQYF
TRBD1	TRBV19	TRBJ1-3	CASSIGGQGKGNTIYF
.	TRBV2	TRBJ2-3	CASSAVKENTQYF
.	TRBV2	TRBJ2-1	CASSGGVLYNEQFF
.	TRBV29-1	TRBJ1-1	CSVNLEMNTEAFF
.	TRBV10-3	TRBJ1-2	CAISPDSTNYGYTF
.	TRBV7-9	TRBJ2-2	CASSLQGRTGELFF
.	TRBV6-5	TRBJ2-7	CASSITGHEQYF
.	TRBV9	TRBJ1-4	CASSGESNEKLFF